The 17 T cell receptor beta chains below all came from one sample that was sequenced in a study of blood T cell repertoires in COVID-19. Measured with immunoSEQ multiplex PCR; TCRdb has only the in-frame clones, and not every one. Among approximately 400,000 clones listed, about four fifths were seen once. The sequenced sample was PBMCs or T cells enriched from blood (not recorded which). These receptors all stem from a woman between 50 and 59 years old who had recovered from COVID-19.

The chain is built from TRBV7-2 and TRBJ1-2, with 9 positions matching TRBD1. Per germline, CDR1 SGHTA and CDR2 FQGNSA. The CDR3 loop spans 16 amino acids. The junction had 8 bases not matched to a gene; V was cut back by 5 bases and J by 1 base. CDR3 residues: CASSPRQGVNNYGYTF. In DNA form, the CDR3 reads TGTGCCAGCAGCCCTCGACAGGGGGTGAATAACTATGGCTACACCTTC.

The V gene is TRBV27, the J gene TRBJ1-1; D is undetermined. Trimming removed 1 base from V and 4 bases from J, with 13 bases in between. The CDR3 is made up of 15 amino acids. The V gene's germline CDR1 is MNHEY and CDR2 SMNVEV (reference sequence). The CDR3 region is CASSLFAGPPTEAFF. Here the CDR3 DNA reads TGTGCCAGCAGTTTATTTGCAGGCCCCCCCACTGAAGCTTTCTTT.

This clone was observed a handful of times. The gene calls are TRBV25-1 and TRBJ1-4; D not resolved. V lost 4 bases, J lost 7 bases, and 16 bases lay in between. This CDR3 spans 15 amino acids. In germline, CDR1 is MGHDK, CDR2 SYGVNS. The CDR3 bases are TGTGCCAGCAGTGGACCCGGGATCTCCCGTGAAAAACTGTTTTTT. Its protein product is CASSGPGISREKLFF.

This chain links TRBV11-3 with TRBJ1-2; D is perhaps TRBD1 (6 bases). CDR3 length: 17 amino acids. Per germline, CDR1 SGHNT and CDR2 YENEEA. V lost 0 bases, J lost 4 bases, and 18 bases lay in between. This CDR3 reads CASSLDGGIQGGYGYTF. In DNA form, the CDR3 reads TGTGCCAGCAGCTTAGATGGTGGGATACAGGGCGGCTATGGCTACACCTTC.

This clone has a handful of counts. The chain is built from TRBV10-3 and TRBJ1-4; TRBD1 matches at 8 bases. After removal of 8 bases from V and 7 bases from J, the junction contained 3 bases not matched to a gene. CDR1 is ENHRY, CDR2 SYGVKD, per germline. CDR3 length: 12 residues. CDR3 protein: CAIGQGGEKLFF. DNA for the CDR3: TGTGCCATCGGACAGGGCGGTGAAAAACTGTTTTTT.

As regards this clone: This sample also contains other DNA sequences that code for the same CDR3. The V call is TRBV5-5, the J call TRBJ2-3, with unresolved D. V shed 0 bases and J shed 3 bases, with 2 bases lying between them. CDR1 and CDR2 from the germline V gene are SGHKS and YYEKEE (reference sequence). The CDR3 contains 12 residues. CDR3 DNA sequence: TGTGCCAGCAGCTTGGCAACAGATACGCAGTATTTT. Its protein is CASSLATDTQYF.

The J gene is TRBJ2-1, the V gene TRBV3-1 (or the pseudogene TRBV3-2); D remains ambiguous. Germline V gene data show CDR1 as LGHDT and CDR2 as YNNKEL (reference sequence). The CDR3 is made up of 13 amino acids. V lost 3 bases to trimming and J lost 6 bases, with 9 bases between them. This chain's CDR3 is CASSHRGVNEQFF. The CDR3 DNA follows: TGTGCCAGCAGCCACCGAGGCGTCAATGAGCAGTTCTTC.

J is TRBJ1-6 and V is TRBV5-1; D unresolved. Germline CDR1 SGHRS, CDR2 YFSETQ. The V and J ends lost 7 bases and 0 bases respectively, with 14 bases between them. This CDR3 has 16 amino acids. The CDR3 loop reads CASSLSPSSYNSPLHF. CDR3 DNA sequence: TGCGCCAGCTCATTAAGCCCGAGCTCCTATAATTCACCCCTCCACTTT. The whole variable domain, filled in from reference TRBV5-1 and TRBJ1-6, reads KAGVTQTPRYLIKTRGQQVTLSCSPISGHRSVSWYQQTPGQGLQFLFEYFSETQRNKGNFPGRFSGRQFSNSRSEMNVSTLELGDSALYLCASSLSPSSYNSPLHFGNGTRLTVT.

The table lists this clone with a few counts. This rearrangement joins TRBV18 to TRBJ2-7; 7 nucleotides agree with TRBD1. Germline V lookup: CDR1 KGHSH, CDR2 LQKENI. V dropped 6 bases and J dropped 7; count of bases not matched to a gene: 9. This CDR3 is 13 amino acids long. Here the CDR3 reads CASSNDRAGEQYF. The CDR3 coding sequence is TGTGCCAGCTCCAACGACAGGGCCGGGGAGCAGTACTTC.

This chain uses TRBV9 with TRBJ2-3; 8 nucleotides match TRBD2. Germline V lookup: CDR1 SGDLS, CDR2 YYNGEE. The V gene end was trimmed by 0 bases and the J gene end by 3 bases; junction bases not matched to a gene: 9. The CDR3 covers 17 residues. CDR3 in DNA: TGTGCCAGCAGCGTAGATCCGGGAGGGCCTTCGACAGATACGCAGTATTTT. This encodes CASSVDPGGPSTDTQYF.

The rearrangement joins TRBV5-1 to TRBJ2-5, with a possible D match to TRBD2 (5 bases). CDR3 length equals 15 residues. V was cut by 3 bases and J by 3 bases, with 15 bases left in between. Germline V gene data show CDR1 as SGHRS and CDR2 as YFSETQ. Here the CDR3 reads CASSSQFSGKETQYF. In nucleotides, the CDR3 is TGCGCCAGCAGCTCCCAATTCAGCGGAAAAGAGACCCAGTACTTC.

Details on this clone: One end of the junction varies from germline; a read error may be responsible. V is TRBV16 and J is TRBJ1-2; D gene ambiguous. The CDR3 covers 13 residues. Per the germline V gene, CDR1 is KGHSY and CDR2 is FQNENV. The CDR3 DNA follows: TGTGCCACCAGCCTCGGGGCTAACTATGGCTACACCTTC. Translating it yields CATSLGANYGYTF.

This rearrangement joins TRBV20-1 to TRBJ1-2, with 9 bases that match TRBD1. The CDR3 runs 13 residues. J was trimmed by 7 bases and V by 3 bases; bases with no gene match: 6. Per the germline V gene, CDR1 is DFQATT and CDR2 is SNEGSKA (reference sequence). CDR3 coding DNA: TGCAGTGCTAGTATTGGACAGGGGCTTGGCTACACCTTC. Protein product: CSASIGQGLGYTF.

The count of this clone is one. The V and J genes are TRBV2 and TRBJ2-3, with D perhaps TRBD2 (6 bases). Trimming removed 4 bases from V and 2 bases from J, with 7 bases in between. This CDR3 has 13 amino acids. Germline-derived CDR1 and CDR2 are SNHLY and FYNNEI. The CDR3 protein is CASSGGITDTQYF. As DNA, the CDR3 is TGTGCCAGCAGTGGCGGGATCACAGATACGCAGTATTTT.

The chain combines TRBV19 with TRBJ1-5; possible D gene TRBD1, 6 bases. The germline gives CDR1 LNHDA, CDR2 SQIVND (reference sequence). V lost 3 bases to trimming and J lost 0 bases, with 18 bases between them. The CDR3 extends over 18 amino acids. CDR3 amino acids: CASSINLGHLYSNQPQHF. DNA of the CDR3: TGTGCCAGTAGTATCAATTTGGGACACCTCTATAGCAATCAGCCCCAGCATTTT.

The V call is TRBV5-4, the J call TRBJ1-2; 10 nucleotides match TRBD1. This CDR3 is 15 amino acids long. V dropped 5 bases and J dropped 7; count of bases not matched to a gene: 11. In germline, CDR1 is SGHNT, CDR2 YYREEE (reference sequence). The CDR3 loop reads CASRGGQGYFSGYTF. CDR3 sequence (DNA): TGTGCCAGCAGGGGGGGACAGGGGTATTTCTCTGGCTACACCTTC.

This clone was counted a single time. The chain couples TRBV11-3 to TRBJ2-1, with 11 bases matching TRBD2. V gave up 0 bases and J gave up 6 bases; unmatched junction bases: 7. This CDR3 contains 17 residues. CDR1 SGHNT and CDR2 YENEEA come from the germline V gene. The CDR3 reads CASSLDLSGGARNEQFF. CDR3 bases: TGTGCCAGCAGCTTAGACCTTAGCGGGGGGGCCCGCAATGAGCAGTTCTTC.